The 30 T cell receptor beta chains presented below share a single source sample, sequenced in a study of CD8 T cells in ankylosing spondylitis. One entry per CDR3 protein, called by TCRdb with MiXCR from the 5' RACE reads. The sample has roughly 25,000 distinct CDR3 sequences, roughly a sixth seen once. The specimen sequenced was blood. The receptors stem from a male donor with ankylosing spondylitis or in good health (not recorded which).

This clonotype has more than one count but fewer than ten. The rearrangement joins TRBV5-1 to TRBJ2-5, with D uncertain. From germline, CDR1 is SGHRS and CDR2 YFSETQ. This CDR3 spans 12 amino acids. Trimming cost V 4 bases and J 1 base, with 5 bases left between them. CDR3 residues: CASSQTQETQYF. The CDR3 DNA is TGCGCCAGCAGCCAAACCCAAGAGACCCAGTACTTC.

V gene TRBV12-3 or TRBV12-4 combines with J gene TRBJ2-3, with 15 bases aligning to TRBD2. V trimming: 4 bases; J trimming: 6 bases; junction bases outside the gene matches: 14. CDR3 length: 19 residues. The CDR3 loop is CASSSTLPGLAGGVDTQYF. The CDR3 region has the DNA TGTGCCAGCAGTTCTACCTTACCGGGACTAGCGGGAGGCGTGGATACGCAGTATTTT.

This clonotype was seen at least ten times. This chain connects TRBV12-3 or TRBV12-4 to TRBJ1-2, with no clear D. The CDR3 runs 12 residues. Trimming pared 10 bases from V and 0 bases from J, leaving 9 bases between. CDR3 protein: CATSEANYGYTF. CDR3 sequence (DNA): TGTGCCACCTCGGAGGCTAACTATGGCTACACCTTC.

This chain connects TRBV7-3 to TRBJ2-2, with TRBD1 identical over 7 bases. The CDR3 is 17 amino acids. Trimming removed 4 bases from V and 3 bases from J; junction bases left unmatched: 11. The germline V gene has CDR1 SGHTA and CDR2 FQGTGA. CDR3 nucleotide sequence: TGTGCCAGCAGCTCCCCGGGTCGGGACAGTTACACCGGGGAGCTGTTTTTT. This encodes CASSSPGRDSYTGELFF.

This clonotype showed up just a few times. This chain links TRBV13 with TRBJ2-3, with D hard to call. Germline-derived CDR1 and CDR2 are PRHDT and FYEKMQ (reference sequence). Trimming pared 5 bases from V and 4 bases from J, leaving 16 bases between. The CDR3 contains 15 residues. CDR3 bases: TGTGCCAGCAGCCCGATACTAAACGAGGCAGATACGCAGTATTTT. It is translated as CASSPILNEADTQYF. The variable domain in full, with the rest retrieved from reference TRBV13 and TRBJ2-3, is AAGVIQSPRHLIKEKRETATLKCYPIPRHDTVYWYQQGPGQDPQFLISFYEKMQSDKGSIPDRFSAQQFSDYHSELNMSSLELGDSALYFCASSPILNEADTQYFGPGTRLTVL.

At least ten counts were recorded for this clonotype. The V call is TRBV4-2, the J call TRBJ1-6, with 7 bases that match TRBD1. The CDR3 is 15 residues long. J lost 10 bases, V lost 2 bases, and 8 bases had no gene match. CDR1 LGHNA and CDR2 YNFKEQ come from the germline V gene. CDR3: CASSQPRQGPSPLHF. The CDR3 DNA follows: TGTGCCAGCAGCCAACCACGACAGGGACCCTCACCCCTCCACTTT.

By sample share, this clonotype is medium-sized. J is TRBJ1-4 and V is TRBV5-6; no definite D call. Germline assignment: CDR1 SGHDT and CDR2 YYEEEE. V shed 0 bases and J shed 7 bases, with 7 bases lying between them. The CDR3 consists of 13 residues. The CDR3 loop reads CASSLVLGEKLFF. In nucleotides, the CDR3 is TGTGCCAGCAGCTTGGTTTTGGGTGAAAAACTGTTTTTT.

At least ten counts were recorded for this clonotype. The chain uses TRBV7-9 and TRBJ2-2, with D hard to call. The CDR3 totals 18 residues. Germline V gives CDR1 SEHNR, CDR2 FQNEAQ (reference sequence). The ends were cut back, 1 base at V and 0 bases at J, with 15 bases in the middle. The CDR3 is CASSLGLLKKSNTGELFF. Here the CDR3 DNA reads TGTGCCAGCAGCTTAGGACTCCTTAAAAAGTCGAACACCGGGGAGCTGTTTTTT.

The chain carries TRBV7-2 and TRBJ2-1; 8 bases agree with TRBD2. The CDR3 loop spans 17 amino acids. Germline trimming cut 5 bases from V and 6 bases from J; bases unmatched to any gene: 15. Looked up from germline, CDR1 is SGHTA and CDR2 is FQGNSA. CDR3 sequence reads: CASSAPLGREVLNEQFF. The CDR3 DNA reads TGTGCCAGCAGCGCGCCCCTGGGGCGGGAGGTACTCAATGAGCAGTTCTTC.

This clonotype was seen at least ten times. The chain uses TRBV7-2 and TRBJ2-2, with unresolved D. With 1 base removed from V and 4 bases from J, the gap between germline ends came to 10 bases. This CDR3 is 15 amino acids long. The germline CDR1 and CDR2 sequences are SGHTA and FQGNSA. The CDR3 reads CASSLVADSTGELFF. The CDR3 coding sequence is TGTGCCAGCAGCTTAGTTGCAGATTCCACCGGGGAGCTGTTTTTT.

V and J are TRBV29-1 and TRBJ2-3; D is perhaps TRBD1 (6 bases). V lost 1 base and J 6 bases, leaving 20 bases between the germline ends. The CDR3 loop spans 16 amino acids. The germline gives CDR1 SQVTM, CDR2 ANQGSEA. CDR3 coding DNA: TGCAGCGTTGAAGGGGAACAGGGAACGCCGTTGGATACGCAGTATTTT. Amino acids: CSVEGEQGTPLDTQYF.

This clonotype was observed at least ten times. V is TRBV20-1 and J is TRBJ2-1; 8 bases match TRBD2. V lost 4 bases and J lost 9; bases outside the gene matches: 11. Germline V gene lookup returns CDR1 DFQATT and CDR2 SNEGSKA (reference sequence). This CDR3 comprises 14 residues. DNA for the CDR3: TGCAGTGCTATTAGCGGGACCCGGGCGGGTGAGCAGTTCTTC. Residues: CSAISGTRAGEQFF.

This clonotype was picked up many times. The chain has TRBV12-3 or TRBV12-4 and TRBJ2-3; no firm D call. Trimming took 3 bases from V and 7 from J, leaving 8 bases between them. There are 12 residues in the CDR3. CDR3 sequence (DNA): TGTGCCAGCAGTTTCGCTGGGAATACGCAGTATTTT. Amino acids: CASSFAGNTQYF.

In its sample, this clonotype ranks as hyperexpanded. This chain links TRBV4-3 with TRBJ2-7, with 9 positions matching TRBD1. The CDR3 sequence is 15 residues long. Germline V gives CDR1 LGHNA, CDR2 YSLEER. Trimming cost V 2 bases and J 5 bases; bases outside gene matches: 7. CDR3 DNA: TGCGCCAGCAGCCAATCGACAGGGGGTACGGACGAGCAGTACTTC. Translated: CASSQSTGGTDEQYF.

The rearrangement uses TRBV7-2 and TRBJ2-3; TRBD2 might be the D (5 bases). The germline V gene encodes CDR1 SGHTA and CDR2 FQGNSA. The CDR3 consists of 15 residues. Trimming shortened V by 5 bases and J by 0 bases, and 12 bases separated the two germline ends. The CDR3 sequence is CASSHSRGSTDTQYF. The CDR3 region has the DNA TGTGCCAGCAGCCATAGTCGGGGAAGCACAGATACGCAGTATTTT.

This clonotype has at least ten counts. The rearrangement joins TRBV20-1 to TRBJ2-7; D is unclear. The CDR3 consists of 12 residues. The germline V and J ends were trimmed by 3 bases and 5 bases, with 11 bases remaining between them. Germline CDR1 DFQATT, CDR2 SNEGSKA (reference sequence). CDR3 sequence reads: CSASLLPDEQYF. In DNA, the CDR3 is TGCAGTGCTAGCTTGCTTCCTGACGAGCAGTACTTC.

V usage is TRBV7-6 and J usage is TRBJ2-1, with 10 bases matching TRBD2. The CDR3 spans 15 residues. The V gene end was trimmed by 5 bases and the J gene end by 2 bases; junction bases not matched to a gene: 3. Germline assignment: CDR1 SGHVS and CDR2 FNYEAQ. In nucleotides, the CDR3 is TGTGCCAGCAGCCCGACTAGCGGGCCCTACAATGAGCAGTTCTTC. Its translation: CASSPTSGPYNEQFF.

This clonotype has only a few counts. The V and J genes are TRBV6-5 and TRBJ1-6; weak D call: TRBD1 (6 bases). Germline values: CDR1 MNHEY, CDR2 SVGAGI. The ends were cut back, 0 bases at V and 0 bases at J, with 15 bases in the middle. This CDR3 has 19 amino acids. CDR3 bases: TGTGCCAGCAGTTACTCGACTCAGGGGAGGAGCTCCTATAATTCACCCCTCCACTTT. Protein: CASSYSTQGRSSYNSPLHF.

In this sample, this clonotype turned up many times. This sequence joins TRBV7-3 and TRBJ2-3, with 9 bases matching TRBD2. Germline loops: CDR1 SGHTA, CDR2 FQGTGA. With V trimmed by 3 bases and J by 1 base, 5 bases remained unmatched. The CDR3 is 16 amino acids. The CDR3 is CASSFETSGRTDTQYF. CDR3 sequence (DNA): TGTGCCAGCAGCTTTGAGACTAGCGGCCGCACAGATACGCAGTATTTT.

This clonotype was seen repeatedly, ten times or more. V usage is TRBV3-1 and J usage is TRBJ2-1, with D hard to call. The CDR3 runs to 16 residues. Germline V lookup: CDR1 LGHDT, CDR2 YNNKEL (reference sequence). Trimming took 3 bases from V and 2 from J, leaving 14 bases between them. CDR3 bases: TGTGCCAGCAGCCATTTGGCGTTTAAAACCTACAATGAGCAGTTCTTC. It is translated as CASSHLAFKTYNEQFF.

The sample holds a few counts of this clonotype. The V gene is TRBV20-1, the J gene TRBJ2-6, with TRBD2 matching over 8 bases. CDR3 length: 15 residues. After removal of 3 bases from V and 2 bases from J, the junction contained 3 bases not matched to a gene. Germline assignment: CDR1 DFQATT and CDR2 SNEGSKA (reference sequence). CDR3 bases: TGCAGTGCTAGGCCCGGGGGGGCTGGGGCCAACGTCCTGACTTTC. It translates to CSARPGGAGANVLTF.

This clonotype ranks as medium-sized (0.01 to 0.1%). The chain is built from TRBV29-1 and TRBJ1-5; D is uncertain. The germline CDR1 and CDR2 sequences are SQVTM and ANQGSEA. CDR3 length: 12 amino acids. With 7 bases removed from V and 1 base from J, the gap between germline ends came to 8 bases. Written as DNA, the CDR3 is TGCAGCGCCGGAGAGAGCAATCAGCCCCAGCATTTT. It is translated as CSAGESNQPQHF.

The chain couples TRBV6-5 to TRBJ2-7; 10 bases map to TRBD1. In germline, CDR1 is MNHEY, CDR2 SVGAGI. With V trimmed by 7 bases and J by 6 bases, 6 bases remained unmatched. The length of the CDR3 is 13 residues. Here the CDR3 reads CASTSGTGVEQYF. The DNA for the CDR3 is TGTGCCAGCACCTCCGGGACAGGGGTCGAGCAGTACTTC.

This clonotype was recorded many times. The chain recombines TRBV5-1 with TRBJ2-3, with D possibly being TRBD2 (6 bases). In germline, CDR1 is SGHRS, CDR2 YFSETQ. This CDR3 comprises 12 residues. Trimming shortened V by 3 bases and J by 6 bases, and 8 bases separated the two germline ends. DNA for the CDR3: TGCGCCAGCAGCTCGGGAGTGGATACGCAGTATTTT. Translated, it gives CASSSGVDTQYF. Full variable domain (missing parts from reference TRBV5-1 and TRBJ2-3): KAGVTQTPRYLIKTRGQQVTLSCSPISGHRSVSWYQQTPGQGLQFLFEYFSETQRNKGNFPGRFSGRQFSNSRSEMNVSTLELGDSALYLCASSSGVDTQYFGPGTRLTVL.

This clonotype has more than one count but fewer than ten. Its ends do not fully match the called genes, so a read error is possible. V usage is TRBV15 and J usage is TRBJ2-7; D gene ambiguous. The CDR3 is 13 amino acids. In germline, CDR1 is LNHNV, CDR2 YYDKDF (reference sequence). Here the CDR3 DNA reads TGTGCCACCAGCGGAGAACTCTCCTACGAGCAGTACTTC. This codes for CATSGELSYEQYF.

This clonotype was counted at least ten times. The chain joins TRBV7-2 to TRBJ2-5; D unresolved. The V gene lost 4 bases and the J gene lost 5 bases, with 8 bases spanning the gap. The V gene's germline CDR1 is SGHTA and CDR2 FQGNSA. There are 12 residues in the CDR3. Written as DNA, the CDR3 is TGTGCCAGCAGCTGGGCACGGGAGACCCAGTACTTC. Its translation: CASSWARETQYF.

The chain has TRBV20-1 and TRBJ2-7; the match to TRBD2 covers 10 bases. Looked up from germline, CDR1 is DFQATT and CDR2 is SNEGSKA (reference sequence). The CDR3 spans 15 residues. Trimming at V came to 1 base and at J to 3 bases, leaving 6 bases not matched to a gene. CDR3 sequence (DNA): TGCAGTGCTAGAGGGACTAGCGGTATTCTCTACGAGCAGTACTTC. It specifies CSARGTSGILYEQYF.

This clonotype was seen more than once but under ten times. CDR3 DNA sequence: TGCAGTGCTAGAAGGCGGCCGGGTGAAAAACTGTTTTTT. Translation gives CSARRRPGEKLFF. The chain joins TRBV20-1 to TRBJ1-4, with D unclear. This CDR3 is built from 13 residues. CDR1 and CDR2 from the germline V gene are DFQATT and SNEGSKA (reference sequence). Between the trimmed V and J ends, which lost 2 bases and 7 bases, there was a span of 11 bases.

The CDR3 region has the DNA TGCAGCGTTGAAGATGGGATAGCGGGGACCGGGGAGCTGTTTTTT. Amino acids: CSVEDGIAGTGELFF. The V and J genes are TRBV29-1 and TRBJ2-2, with 8 bases lining up with TRBD2. The CDR3 length is 15 residues. J lost 5 bases, V lost 0 bases, and 5 bases had no gene match. Germline assignment: CDR1 SQVTM and CDR2 ANQGSEA.

This clonotype was counted between two and nine times. The chain links TRBV6-6 to TRBJ1-1; D perhaps matches TRBD1 (5 bases). CDR1 is MNHNY and CDR2 is SVGAGI in the germline V gene (reference sequence). The CDR3 is made up of 14 amino acids. The V and J ends lost 5 bases and 5 bases respectively, with 15 bases between them. In DNA, the CDR3 is TGTGCCAGCAGTCCCAGCGGGGGAGGGACTGAAGCTTTCTTT. Amino acids: CASSPSGGGTEAFF.